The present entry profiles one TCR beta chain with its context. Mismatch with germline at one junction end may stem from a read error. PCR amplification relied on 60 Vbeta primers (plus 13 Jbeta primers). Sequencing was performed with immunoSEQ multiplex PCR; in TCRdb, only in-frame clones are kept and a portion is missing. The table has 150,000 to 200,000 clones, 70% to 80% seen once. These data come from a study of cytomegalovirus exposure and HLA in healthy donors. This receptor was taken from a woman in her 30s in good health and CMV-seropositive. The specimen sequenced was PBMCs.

In nucleotides, the CDR3 is TGTGCCAGCAGCTTAGACTCCATGTCCTACGAACAGTACTTC. Translation gives CASSLDSMSYEQYF. The chain uses TRBV7-6 and TRBJ2-7; D gene uncertain. Germline V gives CDR1 SGHVS, CDR2 FNYEAQ. The CDR3 spans 14 residues.